Detailed here is one T cell receptor (beta chain). The sample originates from a study of blood T cell repertoires in COVID-19. V shed 3 bases and J 8 bases; nucleotides not matched to a gene: 6. From germline, CDR1 is SGHAT and CDR2 FQNNGV. CDR3 length: 15 residues. Assay: immunoSEQ multiplex PCR; the TCRdb copy retains only in-frame clones and omits some. This table holds 150,000 to 200,000 clones, 86% found once. V and J are TRBV11-2 and TRBJ2-1, with 11 bases matching TRBD1. The sample was peripheral blood. The clonotype originates from a man in his 70s with active or convalescent COVID-19. This chain's CDR3 is CASSLRDRGKDEQFF. The CDR3 nucleotides are TGTGCCAGCAGCTTGAGGGACAGGGGGAAGGATGAGCAGTTCTTC. Full variable domain (outside the CDR3, taken from reference TRBV11-2 and TRBJ2-1): EAGVAQSPRYKIIEKRQSVAFWCNPISGHATLYWYQQILGQGPKLLIQFQNNGVVDDSQLPKDRFSAERLKGVDSTLKIQPAKLEDSAVYLCASSLRDRGKDEQFFGPGTRLTVL.